Reported below is one T cell receptor beta chain. The antigen it binds to is not known. The input lacks base qualities; no much larger clone sits a single base away. The data belong to a study of T cell responses to AZD1222 COVID-19 vaccine (dated by TCRdb to about 2021). Looking at the study overall: AZD1222 recipients given second doses at about 4 weeks or at about 12 weeks were pooled, since spike-specific TCR depth and breadth were not found to differ between the two schedules. TCR sequencing was performed for roughly 250 trial participants, of whom about 210 were given two doses of AZD1222 and 26 were given two doses of MenACWY control vaccine. Trial participants were enrolled into age subgroups of 18-55, 56-69 and 70-plus years, which contained approximately 150, 30 and 60 TCR-sequenced participants, respectively.

On the study overall, not on this receptor specifically: The 56-69-year group was small, and its depth increase did not reach significance, likely because of low power. Reportedly, almost half of the unique spike-specific TCRs recognized epitopes lying outside the regions that are mutated in the B.1.351 and B.1.1.7 variants. After two AZD1222 doses, spike-specific TCR breadth and depth were significantly higher than at day 0 and than in MenACWY recipients. CD4 TCRs associated with the vaccine covered the entire spike protein, and the dominant responses were in regions 160-218 and 743-854. Most participants were white British and females outnumbered males, and the authors suggested that clonal diversity may have been underestimated. No day 14 peak-response samples were available, so repertoires were characterized only after the peak T cell response. Conclusions about previously exposed vaccinees are limited, since just five or six AZD1222 recipients were seropositive for SARS-CoV-2 at baseline.

Counted from cysteine to phenylalanine, this CDR3 has 12 amino acids. Only CDR3 DNA is held: 36 bases, read in frame from base 1. The trim is 6 bases for V and 5 bases for J, with a gap of 10 bases between the germline ends. This specimen's time point label, per the study, means: baseline before first vaccination. The vaccinee samples were drawn from two UK trials, COV001 and COV002, one of which was a single-blind randomized controlled phase 2/3 trial testing AZD1222 (ChAdOx1 nCoV-19) in healthy adults. For TCRbeta chain sequencing, PBMC samples from trial participants were taken at day 0 and at day 28 after the second dose. The CDR3 regions of human TCRbeta chains were analyzed by immunosequencing. The study's processing was this. TCRs in the repertoires were compared against a reference library of SARS-CoV-2-specific TCRs that had been generated with the MIRA antigen-specificity platform. Breadth was defined as the fraction of unique TCRs that were SARS-CoV-2-associated. Depth was defined as the fraction of total T cells that were SARS-CoV-2-associated. Using the MIRA data, every spike-specific TCR was mapped to the spike region that the TCR reacted to and assigned to either a CD4 or a CD8 class. Log10-transformed breadth and depth values were compared by one-way ANOVA with Sidak's multiple comparisons tests. The immuneACCESS repertoire file appears here via TCRdb, limited to in-frame rearrangements. These files lack a portion of the clones; in checked studies, under half of the deficit traces to unresolved V genes, and the cause of the others is not known. That table gives V, J and clone size, and the DNA gave D and trimming. Here the sample has tens of thousands of clones; roughly 84% occur a single time. The ten largest make up around 9.9% of the sample.

The sequence joins TRBV12-3 or TRBV12-4 to TRBJ2-5; the D gene is not confidently resolved. The clonotype was recovered from an adult in good health. The input for sequencing was peripheral blood, taken on day 0 of AZD1222 vaccination. The CDR3 in this case is CASSLLGETQYF. In nucleotides, the sequence is TGTGCCAGCAGCTTGCTCGGGGAGACCCAGTACTTC.